This TCR beta chain was captured in a study of cytomegalovirus exposure and HLA in healthy donors. Study-level information: HLA-typed donors contributed 65 million to 95 million unique TCRs, which were held in an early data release. Study conclusions and caveats: As was reported, the HLA-A and HLA-B alleles of most subjects were accurately predicted from TCR beta sequences. A prior analysis recorded that most TCR beta V segments were productive about 90% or about 30% of the time. Later on, analysis showed that most CMV-associated TCR beta chains appeared to be HLA-restricted.

PCR amplification relied on 60 Vbeta primers (plus 13 Jbeta primers). Assay used: immunoSEQ multiplex PCR; TCRdb lists only in-frame clones, some missing. The specimen's table records about 53,000 clones. About this clone: Its antigen is undetermined.

The CDR3 totals 13 residues. Germline V CDR1 and CDR2: MNHEY, SMNVEV (reference sequence). The junction had 7 bases not matched to a gene; V was cut back by 5 bases and J by 8 bases. Material for sequencing was PBMCs. V usage is TRBV27 and J usage is TRBJ1-2; 8 bases line up with TRBD1. This receptor was taken from a woman aged 18-30 years in good health and CMV-seronegative. The chain's CDR3 is CASSRTGRPGYTF. The CDR3 nucleotides are TGTGCCAGCAGTCGGACAGGGAGGCCAGGCTACACCTTC.